This T cell receptor (beta chain) appears in the sequencing data of a study of blood T cells in healthy people across ages. PCR was performed a second time for about 6 to 11 cycles using a sample-barcoded 5' primer and a J-beta primer mix. TCRdb re-called the 5' RACE reads with MiXCR, one entry per CDR3 protein. The sample lists under 1,100,000 distinct CDR3 sequences, around 27% occurring once. General study points: Changes seen in expanded clonotypes were possibly confounded by donor CMV status left unknown.

A note on this clonotype: What it binds is unknown.

J lost 3 bases, V lost 1 base, and 4 bases had no gene match. Per the germline V gene, CDR1 is DFQATT and CDR2 is SNEGSKA (reference sequence). CDR3 length equals 16 residues. These sequences were also reported in another study, on T cells of mothers and their children. That study adds: For each mother, over 9 million TCR beta CDR3 reads were obtained, and for each child, roughly 2.8 million. Thymic selection shapes TCR recombination output in related pairs, and it does so similarly in unrelated pairs.

The V gene is TRBV20-1, the J gene TRBJ2-3, with 13 nucleotides matching TRBD2. The specimen was blood. This TCR was sampled from a girl under 10 years old in good health. The CDR3 loop is CSARAGTSGITDTQYF. The DNA for the CDR3 is TGCAGTGCTAGAGCGGGGACTAGCGGGATTACAGATACGCAGTATTTT.